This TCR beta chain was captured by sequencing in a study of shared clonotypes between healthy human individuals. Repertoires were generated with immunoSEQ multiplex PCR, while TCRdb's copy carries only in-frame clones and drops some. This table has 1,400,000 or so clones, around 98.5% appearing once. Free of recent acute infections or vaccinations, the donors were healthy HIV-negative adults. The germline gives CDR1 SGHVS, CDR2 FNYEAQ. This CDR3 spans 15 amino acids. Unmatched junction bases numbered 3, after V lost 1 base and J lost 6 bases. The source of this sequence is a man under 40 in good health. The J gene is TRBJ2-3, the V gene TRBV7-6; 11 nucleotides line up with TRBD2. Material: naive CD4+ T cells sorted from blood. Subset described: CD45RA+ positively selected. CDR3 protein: CASSLVAGGADTQYF. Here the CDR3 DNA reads TGTGCCAGCAGCTTAGTAGCGGGAGGGGCGGATACGCAGTATTTT.